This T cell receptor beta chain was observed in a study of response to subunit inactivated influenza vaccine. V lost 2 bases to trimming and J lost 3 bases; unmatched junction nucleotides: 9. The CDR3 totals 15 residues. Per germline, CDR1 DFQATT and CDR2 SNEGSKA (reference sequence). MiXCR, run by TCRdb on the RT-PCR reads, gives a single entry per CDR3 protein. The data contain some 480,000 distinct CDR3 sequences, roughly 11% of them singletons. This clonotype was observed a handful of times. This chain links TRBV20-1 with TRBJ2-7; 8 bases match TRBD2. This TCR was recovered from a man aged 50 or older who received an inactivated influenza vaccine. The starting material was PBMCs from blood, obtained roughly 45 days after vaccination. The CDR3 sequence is CSARILSGSLYEQYF. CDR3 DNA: TGCAGTGCTAGAATCCTGAGCGGGAGCCTCTACGAGCAGTACTTC.